A single T cell receptor beta chain is shown here with its context. The table lists this clone with a few counts. Its cognate antigen has yet to be identified. Per-nucleotide qualities are absent, and no much larger clonotype sits a single base away. The data were obtained in a study of shared clonotypes between healthy human individuals (dated by TCRdb to 2020 to 2022). Study-wide context: The cohort comprised a couple of women and a few men aged 18 to 49 years. For each donor, three plates each were used for CD4 naive and CD4 memory, two plates were used for CD8 naive, and one plate was used for CD8 memory. Each donor's leukapheresis produced roughly between roughly 0.85 and 10 billion PBMCs. To increase sequencing depth and limit assay-specific biases, different laboratories used diverse techniques to prepare libraries and sequence TCR repertoires. To estimate repertoire size and how much clonotypes are shared between individuals, the study performed deep sequencing of blood TCR repertoires from a handful of healthy adults.

Using the deep immunoSEQ assay, multiplex PCR amplified TCR CDR3 regions from genomic DNA. For each cell subset, the extracted genomic DNA was distributed evenly across all wells of several immunoSEQ 96-well plates, and each plate served as one replicate. Each replicate PCR for sorted subsets received around 200 ng genomic DNA, equal to about 30,000 T cell genomes. Purified libraries were measured with a Qubit 3.0 fluorometer, size-checked on a Bioanalyzer 2100, and measured again with the KAPA Library Quantification kit. Every immunoSEQ 96-well plate was sequenced on a dedicated single-read 150-cycle Illumina NextSeq 550 flow cell. On the study's bioinformatics: The immunoSEQ output contained only junctional sequences without quality scores, so filtering could not match that applied to full-length reads. To assign V/J genes and CDR3, sequences were annotated against IMGT germline references using PyIR, a Python wrapper for IgBLAST v1.9. Reads were removed for weak V/J assignments (E-value above 1e-6), missing CDR3, stop codons, out-of-frame junctions, or ambiguous translated residues. V3J clonotypes were defined by identical inferred V gene, J gene, and CDR3 amino acid sequence. Percentage overlap between repertoires was computed as shared unique clonotypes divided by the size of the smaller repertoire. Three approaches were used to assess repertoire richness: RTK rarefaction, the Chao1 estimator, and Recon v2.1 estimates of unobserved clonotypes. For all TCRbeta clonotypes obtained by the gDNA method from a few donors, generation probabilities were computed with OLGA. The table was pulled from immuneACCESS by TCRdb, which kept in-frame rearrangements only. Such tables lose some clones; where checked, under half of the loss comes from unresolved V genes, and the rest has no known cause. That table furnishes V, J and clone size, whereas the DNA furnished D and trimming. The sample table records about 1 million clones; roughly 80% of these occur just once. The top ten constitute approximately 1.5% of the sample.

Summary of the overall study and its limitations: When a handful of donors were compared, the shared fraction of clonotypes was 5% to 6.5% for naive CD4, around 3.5% for naive CD8, more than 2% for memory CD4, and about 0.36% for memory CD8. Naive subsets generally had larger estimated clonotype richness than memory subsets did. Rarefaction of sorted-subset datasets indicated incomplete sequencing despite the large sequencing depth. Clonotypes shared by all four sorted-subset donors showed higher generation probabilities than non-shared clonotypes. Pairwise subsampling led to the expectation that sequencing depth would affect the degree of clonotype sharing among donors. The genetic and exposure-history diversity represented was limited by the small number of donors. Only blood was sampled, and tissue TCR repertoires likely differ from those in blood.

There are 10 amino acids in the CDR3, from cysteine to phenylalanine inclusive. Solely the CDR3 DNA is kept, with 30 bases framed from the first base. V loses 4 bases of germline sequence and J loses 3 bases, and the interval between the two ends is 2 bases. Per the germline V gene (reference sequence), DFQATT is the CDR1 and SNEGSKA is the CDR2. The donors were healthy, HIV-negative adults who had no recently reported acute infections or vaccinations. Every donor was a Caucasian adult residing in Nashville, Tennessee, USA. CD4+ T cells were enriched through magnetic negative selection, after which naive cells were positively selected on CD45RA and the remaining negative fraction served as the memory subset. Blood was collected by leukapheresis, and PBMCs were isolated by Ficoll-Histopaque density gradient centrifugation and then cryopreserved in liquid nitrogen vapor phase. Analytical flow cytometry was used to check the purity and quantity of every magnetically sorted T cell population. Each sorted fraction had its genomic DNA isolated and then quantified by UV absorbance on a Nanodrop 2000c.

The receptor was derived from a man younger than 30 in good health. Recombination connected TRBV20-1 to TRBJ2-3; the D segment cannot be called with confidence. Specimen: memory CD4+ T cells sorted from blood. According to the study, the label for this sample's cell subset or site signals: CD45RA-negative fraction. The CDR3 protein is CSAKTDTQYF. The DNA reads as follows: TGCAGTGCTAAGACAGATACGCAGTATTTT.